Described below is a single T cell receptor beta chain sequence and its context. Its cognate antigen has yet to be identified. The input lacks base qualities; no much larger clone sits a single base away. The data derive from a study of glioma-infiltrating T cells after dendritic cell vaccination listed by TCRdb under 2016. Describing the broader study: A cohort of roughly 15 glioblastoma patients from Phase I and II dendritic cell vaccination trials was included, of whom 9 were newly diagnosed and 6 had recurrent disease. The vaccine was prepared from monocyte-derived dendritic cells that were cultured for more than six days with IL-4 and GM-CSF and then pulsed overnight with autologous tumor lysate. Three intradermal dendritic cell vaccine injections were administered to patients at biweekly intervals in the arm below the axilla. In glioblastoma patients vaccinated with dendritic cells, deep sequencing of TCR beta CDR3 regions served to measure tumor-infiltrating lymphocyte content and to compare repertoires between tumor and blood. Autologous tumor lysate-pulsed dendritic cell vaccination was administered to the patients between about 2003 and 2013. Survival after dendritic cell vaccination was correlated with TCR sequencing metrics such as TIL content and the overlap between tumor and blood repertoires.

Between the V and J ends, shortened by 6 bases and 4 bases respectively, the junction contains 20 bases. Inclusive of the bounding cysteine and phenylalanine, the CDR3 is 16 residues long. Solely the CDR3 DNA is kept, with 48 bases framed from the first base. Per the germline V gene, MDHEN is the CDR1 and SYDVKM is the CDR2. Using the immunoSEQ assay, TCRB CDR3 regions were amplified from roughly 2.1 micrograms of genomic DNA, or from all available DNA when less than that was on hand. For multiplex PCR, 60 forward primers for TCR V beta segments and 13 reverse primers for J beta segments were used. Synthetic control templates were spiked into each sample at limiting dilution to estimate reads per starting template. The Illumina HiSeq System generated 87 bp sequencing reads. As for how the authors treated the data: PCR and sequencing errors were removed by a nearest neighbor algorithm that merged closely related sequences. TCR overlap was defined as the percentage of unique tumor TCR beta sequences that were also found in the peripheral blood of the same patient. TCRdb re-hosts the immuneACCESS table, in-frame sequences only. Its copies lack some clones; in the studies checked, an unresolved V gene accounts for under half of them, and the cause for the rest is not known. That table furnishes V, J and clone size, whereas the DNA furnished D and trimming. This sample has around 96,000 clones in its table, and roughly 83% of those were observed once. In total, the top ten clones hold 6% of the sample.

General conclusions and limits of the study: The cohort was small and heterogeneous, few patients had complete blood and tumor sets, and even fewer had initial-recurrent tumor pairs. Higher estimated pretreatment TIL content predicted longer time to progression and overall survival after dendritic cell vaccination. No direct relationship between TCR clonality and survival was found, suggesting a diverse polyclonal response may matter. The response model built on TCR overlap across three groups was characterized as speculative, with prospective validation still needed.

To be selected, patients needed enough residual fresh-frozen tumor tissue and more than two years of available survival data. Although molecular status otherwise differed among the glioblastoma patients, no patient had an isocitrate dehydrogenase mutation. PBMC were collected before vaccination, two weeks after the third vaccination, and at tumor progression when it occurred. The Qiagen DNeasy Blood extraction Kit was used to extract genomic DNA. This specimen was blood, taken before dendritic cell vaccination. The rearrangement combines TRBV28 with TRBJ2-3, with a tentative D gene TRBD2 over 6 matching bases. This receptor was taken from a human donor with glioblastoma. Here the CDR3 is given as CASSPARRARADTQYF. The bases are TGTGCCAGCAGCCCTGCGAGGAGGGCCAGGGCAGATACGCAGTATTTT. The variable domain in full, with residues beyond the CDR3 obtained from the reference TRBV28 and TRBJ2-3 genes, is DVKVTQSSRYLVKRTGEKVFLECVQDMDHENMFWYRQDPGLGLRLIYFSYDVKMKEKGDIPEGYSVSREKKERFSLILESASTNQTSMYLCASSPARRARADTQYFGPGTRLTVL.